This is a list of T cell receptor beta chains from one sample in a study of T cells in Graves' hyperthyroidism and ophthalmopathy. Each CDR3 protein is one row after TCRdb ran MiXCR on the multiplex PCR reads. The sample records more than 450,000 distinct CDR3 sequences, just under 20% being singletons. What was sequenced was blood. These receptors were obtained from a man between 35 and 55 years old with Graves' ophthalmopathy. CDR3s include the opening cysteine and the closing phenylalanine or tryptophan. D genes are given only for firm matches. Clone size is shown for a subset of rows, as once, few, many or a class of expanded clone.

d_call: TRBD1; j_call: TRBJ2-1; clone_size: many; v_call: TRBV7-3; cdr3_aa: CASSLLNRGQGGYNEQFF; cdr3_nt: TGTGCCAGCAGCTTATTAAATAGGGGACAGGGGGGCTACAATGAGCAGTTCTTC
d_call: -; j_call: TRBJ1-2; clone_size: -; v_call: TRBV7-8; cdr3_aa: CASSLDGWGYTF; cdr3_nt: TGTGCCAGCAGCTTAGATGGGTGGGGCTACACCTTC
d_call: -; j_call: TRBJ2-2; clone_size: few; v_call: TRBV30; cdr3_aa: CAWISTGRLNTGELFF; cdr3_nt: TGTGCCTGGATCTCAACGGGCAGATTGAACACCGGGGAGCTGTTTTTT
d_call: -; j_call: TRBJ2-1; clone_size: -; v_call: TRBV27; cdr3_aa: CASSPSLGIGGQFF; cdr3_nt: TGTGCCAGCAGTCCCTCCCTCGGCATTGGAGGGCAGTTCTTC
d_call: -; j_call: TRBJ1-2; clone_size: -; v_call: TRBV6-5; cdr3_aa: CASSYSRGRANYGYTF; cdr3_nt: TGTGCCAGCAGTTACTCTAGGGGCAGAGCAAACTATGGCTACACCTTC
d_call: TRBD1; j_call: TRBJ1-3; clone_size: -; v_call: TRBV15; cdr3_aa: CATSREARGLGFENTIYF; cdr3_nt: TGTGCCACCAGCAGAGAGGCGAGGGGGCTTGGGTTTGAAAACACCATATATTTT
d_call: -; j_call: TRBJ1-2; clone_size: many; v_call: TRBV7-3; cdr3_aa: CASSPGPNYGYTF; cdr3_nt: TGTGCCAGCAGCCCAGGACCCAACTATGGCTACACCTTC
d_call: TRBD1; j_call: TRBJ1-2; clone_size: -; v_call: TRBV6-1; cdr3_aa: CASKISPEDRLDGYTF; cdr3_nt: TGTGCCAGCAAAATCTCCCCTGAGGACAGGCTGGATGGCTACACCTTC
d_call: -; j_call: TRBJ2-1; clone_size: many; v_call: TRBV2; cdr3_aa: CASRPSANEQFF; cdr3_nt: TGTGCCAGCAGACCATCCGCGAATGAGCAGTTCTTC
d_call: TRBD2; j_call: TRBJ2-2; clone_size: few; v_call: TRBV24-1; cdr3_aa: CATSDSVGLAGTGELFF; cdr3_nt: TGTGCCACCAGTGATTCCGTTGGACTAGCGGGAACCGGGGAGCTGTTTTTT
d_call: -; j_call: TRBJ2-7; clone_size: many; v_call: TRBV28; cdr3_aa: CASNDLGGGQHEQYF; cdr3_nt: TGTGCCAGCAATGATTTGGGCGGGGGCCAACACGAGCAGTACTTC
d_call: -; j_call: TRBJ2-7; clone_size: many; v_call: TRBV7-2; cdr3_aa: CASSLAGNYEQYF; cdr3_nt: TGTGCCAGCAGCTTAGCAGGAAACTACGAGCAGTACTTC
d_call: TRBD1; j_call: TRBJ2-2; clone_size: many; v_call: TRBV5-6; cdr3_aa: CASSYRGGELFF; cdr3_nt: TGTGCCAGCAGCTACAGGGGCGGGGAGCTGTTTTTT
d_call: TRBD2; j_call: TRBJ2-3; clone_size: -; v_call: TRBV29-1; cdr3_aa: CAGGRGGSDTQYF; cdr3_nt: TGCGCAGGGGGGCGGGGGGGCTCAGATACGCAGTATTTT
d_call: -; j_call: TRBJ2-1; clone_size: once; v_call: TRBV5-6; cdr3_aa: CASSFWRESYNEQFF; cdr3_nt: TGTGCCAGCAGCTTTTGGAGGGAGAGTTACAATGAGCAGTTCTTC
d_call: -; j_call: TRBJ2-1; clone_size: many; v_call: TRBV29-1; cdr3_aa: CSVGPLGGVGEQFF; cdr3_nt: TGCAGCGTGGGCCCCCTCGGGGGAGTTGGTGAGCAGTTCTTC
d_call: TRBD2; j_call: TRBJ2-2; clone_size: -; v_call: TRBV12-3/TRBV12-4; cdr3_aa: CASFRGGAPGELFF; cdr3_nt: TGTGCCAGCTTTCGCGGGGGGGCCCCCGGGGAGCTGTTTTTT
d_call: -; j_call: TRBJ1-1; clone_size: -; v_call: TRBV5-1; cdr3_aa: CASSLNRAGGTEAFF; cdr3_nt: TGCGCCAGCAGCTTGAACAGGGCGGGTGGGACTGAAGCTTTCTTT
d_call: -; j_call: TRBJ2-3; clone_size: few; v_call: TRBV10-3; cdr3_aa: CATTQGLVTDTQYF; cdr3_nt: TGTGCCACGACTCAGGGTCTAGTTACAGATACGCAGTATTTT
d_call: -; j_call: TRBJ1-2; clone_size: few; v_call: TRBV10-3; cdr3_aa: CAISDGGYGYTF; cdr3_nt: TGTGCCATCAGTGATGGCGGGTATGGCTACACCTTC